The 6 T cell receptor beta chains below all came from one sample that was sequenced in a study of T cells in Graves' hyperthyroidism and ophthalmopathy. The investigators amplified TCR beta CDR3 regions from RNA transcripts. HTBI primers were employed in a first-round RT-PCR of the TCR CDR3. From the multiplex PCR reads, TCRdb called clonotypes with MiXCR, one entry per CDR3 protein. This table holds under 400,000 distinct CDR3 sequences, roughly 15% found once. The material sequenced was blood. The source of these receptors is a young man with Graves' hyperthyroidism.

Ten or more counts support this clonotype. The J gene is TRBJ2-7, the V gene TRBV13, with TRBD2 matching 7 bases. Germline CDR1 PRHDT, CDR2 FYEKMQ (reference sequence). Trimming at V came to 5 bases and at J to 1 base, leaving 8 bases not matched to a gene. The CDR3 contains 15 residues. The CDR3 region is CASSNGASGSYEQYF. The CDR3 region has the DNA TGTGCCAGCAGCAACGGCGCTAGCGGATCCTACGAGCAGTACTTC.

This clonotype was observed many times. This chain connects TRBV24-1 to TRBJ2-1; the match to TRBD2 covers 10 bases. The CDR3 sequence is 16 residues long. V shed 0 bases and J 9 bases; nucleotides not matched to a gene: 7. Germline CDR1 KGHDR, CDR2 SFDVKD. In DNA form, the CDR3 reads TGTGCCACCAGTGATTTGTATACTAGCGGGAATAGTGAGCAGTTCTTC. Amino acids: CATSDLYTSGNSEQFF.

This clonotype was recorded many times. V usage is TRBV12-3 or TRBV12-4 and J usage is TRBJ2-5; 8 positions agree with TRBD2. V gave up 3 bases and J gave up 9 bases; unmatched junction bases: 6. The CDR3 consists of 13 residues. DNA for the CDR3: TGTGCCAGCAGTTTCGGGAGGGATCATCCCCAGTACTTC. Protein product: CASSFGRDHPQYF.

The J gene is TRBJ2-3, the V gene TRBV6-2 or TRBV6-3; no reliable D call. V was trimmed by 2 bases and J by 6 bases, leaving 6 bases between them. This CDR3 has 12 residues. The germline V gene has CDR1 MNHEY and CDR2 SVGEGT. For the CDR3, the DNA is TGTGCCAGCAGTTACAGAAGGGATACGCAGTATTTT. Amino acid sequence: CASSYRRDTQYF.

This clonotype has at least ten counts. The CDR3 DNA is TGTGCCAGCACCTCAGGCGATAGCTCCTACGAGCAGTACTTC. Its translation: CASTSGDSSYEQYF. V usage is TRBV12-3 or TRBV12-4 and J usage is TRBJ2-7; the D is unclear. V lost 7 bases, J lost 0 bases, and 13 bases lay in between. The CDR3 contains 14 residues.

J is TRBJ1-1 and V is TRBV7-8; D is ambiguous. The V gene lost 5 bases and the J gene lost 6 bases, with 13 bases spanning the gap. The CDR3 extends over 13 amino acids. The germline V gene encodes CDR1 SGHVS and CDR2 FQNEAQ. The CDR3 bases are TGTGCCAGCAGCCCCTTAGTCGGCTCTGAAGCTTTCTTT. Its protein is CASSPLVGSEAFF.